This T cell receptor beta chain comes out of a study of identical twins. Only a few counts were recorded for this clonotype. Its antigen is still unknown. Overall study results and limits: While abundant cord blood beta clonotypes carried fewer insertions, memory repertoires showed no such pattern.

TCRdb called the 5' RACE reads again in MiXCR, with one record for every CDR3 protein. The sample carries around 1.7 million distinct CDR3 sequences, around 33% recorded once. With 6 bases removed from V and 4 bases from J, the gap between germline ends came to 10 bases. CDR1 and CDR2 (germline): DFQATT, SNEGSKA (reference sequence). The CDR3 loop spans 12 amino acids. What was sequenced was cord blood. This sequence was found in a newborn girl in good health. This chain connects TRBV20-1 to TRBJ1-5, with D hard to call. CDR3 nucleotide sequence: TGCAGTGCCGGACGGATGAATCAGCCCCAGCATTTT. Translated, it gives CSAGRMNQPQHF.